A single sample is the source of the 20 T cell receptor beta chains below, sequenced in a study of blood T cell repertoires in COVID-19. The method was immunoSEQ multiplex PCR; TCRdb's version includes in-frame clones alone and lacks a portion of them. The top ten hold more than 7.5% of the sample, which has 300,000 to 400,000 clones, approximately 86% seen once. The sample taken for sequencing was peripheral blood. The receptors shown here come from a man under 40 with COVID-19, enrolled during active disease.

The chain combines TRBV4-2 with TRBJ2-7, with 7 bases lining up with TRBD1. The CDR3 is 14 amino acids. CDR1 and CDR2 from the germline V gene are LGHNA and YNFKEQ. With V trimmed by 3 bases and J by 6 bases, 8 bases remained unmatched. The CDR3, as DNA: TGTGCCAGCAGCCAGGGGGTAGGGGGCGTCGAGCAGTACTTC. Protein: CASSQGVGGVEQYF.

This chain links TRBV11-3 with TRBJ2-3, with 7 bases lining up with TRBD2. Germline-derived CDR1 and CDR2 are SGHNT and YENEEA. The CDR3 contains 14 residues. V lost 5 bases to trimming and J lost 0 bases; unmatched junction nucleotides: 2. The CDR3 bases are TGTGCCAGCAGCCCGGGGGGTAGCACAGATACGCAGTATTTT. Its protein is CASSPGGSTDTQYF.

The CDR3: CATMSGTGGTGELFF. CDR3 nucleotides: TGTGCCACCATGTCCGGGACAGGGGGAACCGGGGAGCTGTTTTTT. This chain joins TRBV15 and TRBJ2-2, with 11 positions matching TRBD1. The CDR3 covers 15 residues. In germline, CDR1 is LNHNV, CDR2 YYDKDF (reference sequence). V dropped 7 bases and J dropped 5; count of bases not matched to a gene: 6.

This chain connects TRBV5-6 to TRBJ1-4; 9 nucleotides align to TRBD1. Germline-derived CDR1 and CDR2 are SGHDT and YYEEEE. This CDR3 spans 14 amino acids. With 0 bases clipped from V and 8 bases from J, the junction kept 2 bases outside the gene matches. This CDR3 is CASSLVDRGEKLFF. For the CDR3, the DNA is TGTGCCAGCAGCTTGGTGGACAGGGGCGAAAAACTGTTTTTT.

This clone was observed a handful of times. The chain joins TRBV2 to TRBJ1-5, with D perhaps matching TRBD1 (6 bases). V lost 4 bases, J lost 2 bases, and 9 bases lay in between. CDR1 is SNHLY, CDR2 FYNNEI, per germline. The CDR3 runs to 14 residues. CDR3 nucleotides: TGTGCCAGCAGTGCCTGGACAGGCAATCAGCCCCAGCATTTT. Amino acids: CASSAWTGNQPQHF.

Turning to this clone: Mismatch with germline at one junction end may stem from a read error. CDR3 loop: CEVRAGRPPVNQPQHF. CDR3 DNA: TGTGAGGTGAGGGCAGGTCGTCCACCTGTCAATCAGCCCCAGCATTTT. The J gene is TRBJ1-5, the V gene TRBV29-1; D gene uncertain. Germline V CDR1 and CDR2: SQVTM, ANQGSEA. The CDR3 extends over 16 amino acids. Drawing the rest from reference TRBV29-1 and TRBJ1-5, the complete variable domain is SAVISQKPSRDICQRGTSLTIQCQVDSQVTMMFWYRQQPGQSLTLIATANQGSEATYESGFVIDKFPISRPNLTFSTLTVSNMSPEDSSIYLCEVRAGRPPVNQPQHFGDGTRLSIL.

V is TRBV10-3 and J is TRBJ2-2; 8 positions match TRBD2. J gave up 2 bases and V 3 bases, and 5 bases lay outside the gene matches. This CDR3 is built from 16 residues. The germline V gene has CDR1 ENHRY and CDR2 SYGVKD. The CDR3 loop is CAISDSGTRNTGELFF. The CDR3 nucleotides read TGTGCCATCAGTGACTCCGGGACTAGAAACACCGGGGAGCTGTTTTTT.

The genes are TRBV29-1 and TRBJ1-2; D remains unclear. V lost 5 bases, J lost 7 bases, and 17 bases lay in between. Germline V gene data show CDR1 as SQVTM and CDR2 as ANQGSEA. The CDR3 is 13 residues long. The CDR3 spells CSVYKQSLGGYTF. CDR3 nucleotides: TGCAGCGTTTATAAACAGTCCCTCGGTGGCTACACCTTC.

This clone has just a few counts. Written as DNA, the CDR3 is TGTGCCAGCAGTTTCGGTACGGGCACAGATACGCAGTATTTT. Residues: CASSFGTGTDTQYF. The genes are TRBV27 and TRBJ2-3, with D hard to call. Trimming removed 3 bases at V and 1 base at J, with 8 bases between. The CDR3 extends over 14 amino acids. The V gene's germline CDR1 is MNHEY and CDR2 SMNVEV (reference sequence).

V is TRBV29-1 and J is TRBJ1-6; D remains unclear. The length of the CDR3 is 16 residues. V lost 2 bases and J lost 0, with 11 bases in between. The germline V gene encodes CDR1 SQVTM and CDR2 ANQGSEA. The CDR3 sequence: CSVERGGSSYNSPLHF. CDR3 bases: TGCAGCGTTGAACGTGGTGGGAGCTCCTATAATTCACCCCTCCACTTT.

The genes are TRBV29-1 and TRBJ1-1, with 8 bases lining up with TRBD1. The CDR3 spans 14 residues. Germline V lookup: CDR1 SQVTM, CDR2 ANQGSEA. V shed 4 bases and J 0 bases; nucleotides not matched to a gene: 4. CDR3 loop: CSVARTGMNTEAFF. The CDR3 nucleotides read TGCAGCGTTGCCAGGACAGGGATGAACACTGAAGCTTTCTTT.

This clone was observed a single time. The V gene is TRBV12-2, the J gene TRBJ1-3; whether TRBD1, the table's D call, matches the DNA was not checked. TRBV12-2 is assigned pseudogene status. The CDR3 extends over 15 amino acids. The CDR3 here is CASRSPGLSGNTIYF. The CDR3 region has the DNA TGTGCAAGTCGCTCGCCTGGGCTTTCAGGAAACACCATATATTTT.

The rearrangement uses TRBV4-3 and TRBJ2-7; D gene ambiguous. The V end was cut by 0 bases, the J end by 1 base, with 16 bases between. Germline CDR1 LGHNA, CDR2 YSLEER. The CDR3 is made up of 17 amino acids. CDR3 DNA sequence: TGCGCCAGCAGCCAAGACCACGAGGTGCTCTCGTCCTACGAGCAGTACTTC. As protein: CASSQDHEVLSSYEQYF.

This clone was seen just once. CDR3: CASSIVARYGYTF. CDR3 bases: TGTGCCAGTAGTATAGTAGCCCGCTATGGCTACACCTTC. The genes are TRBV19 and TRBJ1-2; D ambiguous. The CDR3 loop spans 13 amino acids. The V end was cut by 1 base, the J end by 4 bases, with 7 bases between. Germline V lookup: CDR1 LNHDA, CDR2 SQIVND (reference sequence).

The chain employs TRBV4-1 and TRBJ1-1; tentatively, D is TRBD1 (6 bases). Germline lookup yields CDR1 MGHRA and CDR2 YSYEKL. The CDR3 spans 15 residues. Trimming left V 2 bases short and J 1 base short, with 11 bases between. The CDR3 region is CASSQLQGENTEAFF. The DNA of the CDR3 is TGCGCCAGCAGCCAATTACAGGGAGAGAACACTGAAGCTTTCTTT.

The chain has TRBV4-2 and TRBJ2-5; TRBD2 aligns across 11 bases. CDR1 LGHNA and CDR2 YNFKEQ come from the germline V gene. Losses at the gene ends were 0 bases for V and 0 bases for J; bases not matched to a gene: 9. The CDR3 extends over 19 amino acids. The CDR3 DNA is TGTGCCAGCAGCCAAGAAACTAGCGGGGGCCGCCCGTACCAAGAGACCCAGTACTTC. It translates to CASSQETSGGRPYQETQYF.

A single count supports this clone. The V and J genes are TRBV9 and TRBJ2-7; 7 bases match TRBD2. V trimming: 0 bases; J trimming: 1 base; junction bases outside the gene matches: 1. Germline assignment: CDR1 SGDLS and CDR2 YYNGEE. This CDR3 comprises 14 residues. CDR3 nucleotide sequence: TGTGCCAGCAGCGTAGGTAGCGGGTCCTACGAGCAGTACTTC. Its translation is CASSVGSGSYEQYF.

The gene calls are TRBV4-3 and TRBJ2-7; 7 bases agree with TRBD1. Per germline, CDR1 LGHNA and CDR2 YSLEER. The V segment lost 0 bases and the J segment 2 bases; nucleotides outside the gene matches: 4. This CDR3 has 15 residues. The DNA of the CDR3 is TGCGCCAGCAGCCAAGAATGGGACAGCACCTACGAGCAGTACTTC. This encodes CASSQEWDSTYEQYF.

The genes are TRBV16 and TRBJ1-2; 8 bases match TRBD1. V was clipped by 4 bases and J by 7 bases; unmatched bases: 11. Germline CDR1 KGHSY, CDR2 FQNENV. The CDR3 has 15 amino acids. The CDR3 DNA reads TGTGCCAGCAGCCCGGGACAGGCTTATTATGGTGGCTACACCTTC. Residues: CASSPGQAYYGGYTF.

The CDR3 spells CASSPSSDTQYF. CDR3 sequence (DNA): TGTGCCAGCTCACCGTCCTCAGATACGCAGTATTTT. The chain is built from TRBV18 and TRBJ2-3; D unresolved. CDR1 is KGHSH, CDR2 LQKENI, per germline. CDR3 length: 12 amino acids. V was pared by 3 bases and J by 4 bases, with 5 bases between.